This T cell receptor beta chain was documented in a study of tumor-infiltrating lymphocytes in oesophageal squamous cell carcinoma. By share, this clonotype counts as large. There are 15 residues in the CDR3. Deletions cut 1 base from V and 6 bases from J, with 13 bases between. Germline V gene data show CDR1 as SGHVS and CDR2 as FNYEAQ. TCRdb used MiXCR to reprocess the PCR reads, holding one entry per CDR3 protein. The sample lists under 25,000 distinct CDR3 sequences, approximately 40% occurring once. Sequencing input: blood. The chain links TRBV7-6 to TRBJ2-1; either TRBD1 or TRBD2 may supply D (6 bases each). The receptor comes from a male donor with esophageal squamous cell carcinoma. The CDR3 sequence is CASSLDGGRGNEQFF. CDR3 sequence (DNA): TGTGCCAGCAGCTTAGACGGGGGCAGGGGCAATGAGCAGTTCTTC.